Presented here are 5 T cell receptor beta chains from one specimen sequenced in a study of cytomegalovirus exposure and HLA in healthy donors. The PCR used 60 Vbeta and 13 Jbeta primers. The assay was immunoSEQ multiplex PCR, and TCRdb's table has in-frame clones only and misses some. The sample has 90,000 to 110,000 clones, more than 9.5% seen once. The specimen sequenced was PBMCs. These receptors all come from a middle-aged man in good health and CMV-seropositive.

As for this clone: The same CDR3 is also encoded by other DNA sequences in this sample. The J gene is TRBJ1-5, the V gene TRBV6-6; TRBD1 might be the D (5 bases). Trimming removed 6 bases from V and 6 bases from J, with 18 bases in between. This CDR3 region has 15 residues. Germline V gene lookup returns CDR1 MNHNY and CDR2 SVGAGI (reference sequence). The CDR3 DNA is TGTGCCAGCAGCCAAAACCTCGGGGGGATTCAGCCCCAGCATTTT. It specifies CASSQNLGGIQPQHF.

This clone was counted only a few times. J is TRBJ2-6 and V is TRBV4-3; TRBD2 matches 14 bases. V gave up 2 bases and J gave up 2 bases; unmatched junction bases: 5. Germline V lookup: CDR1 LGHNA, CDR2 YSLEER. The CDR3 has 19 amino acids. The CDR3 DNA follows: TGCGCCAGCAGCCAATCCCCGGGACTAGCGGGAGCTGGGGCCAACGTCCTGACTTTC. The encoded protein is CASSQSPGLAGAGANVLTF.

This clone has a handful of counts. This chain uses TRBV6-5 with TRBJ2-7, with 8 bases identical to TRBD2. Germline lookup yields CDR1 MNHEY and CDR2 SVGAGI. V was pared by 6 bases and J by 0 bases, with 7 bases of the junction left unmatched. The CDR3 sequence is 15 residues long. The CDR3 nucleotides read TGTGCCAGCAGGAATGCGGGAGGAGTCTCCTACGAGCAGTACTTC. Its translation is CASRNAGGVSYEQYF.

The gene calls are TRBV19 and TRBJ1-5; D not resolved. The germline CDR1 and CDR2 sequences are LNHDA and SQIVND (reference sequence). The CDR3 spans 13 residues. V was trimmed by 1 base and J by 6 bases, leaving 7 bases between them. CDR3 nucleotide sequence: TGTGCCAGTAGTATAGTCGCGTTTCAGCCCCAGCATTTT. It yields the protein CASSIVAFQPQHF.

As regards this clone: Additional DNA sequences in this sample encode the identical CDR3. This chain connects TRBV2 to TRBJ2-7; possible D gene TRBD1, 7 bases. The germline V gene encodes CDR1 SNHLY and CDR2 FYNNEI. With 8 bases removed from V and 1 base from J, the gap between germline ends came to 15 bases. The CDR3 spans 14 residues. The CDR3, as DNA: TGTGCCAGCTCACGCGGGACAGAATCCTACGAGCAGTACTTC. Protein: CASSRGTESYEQYF.